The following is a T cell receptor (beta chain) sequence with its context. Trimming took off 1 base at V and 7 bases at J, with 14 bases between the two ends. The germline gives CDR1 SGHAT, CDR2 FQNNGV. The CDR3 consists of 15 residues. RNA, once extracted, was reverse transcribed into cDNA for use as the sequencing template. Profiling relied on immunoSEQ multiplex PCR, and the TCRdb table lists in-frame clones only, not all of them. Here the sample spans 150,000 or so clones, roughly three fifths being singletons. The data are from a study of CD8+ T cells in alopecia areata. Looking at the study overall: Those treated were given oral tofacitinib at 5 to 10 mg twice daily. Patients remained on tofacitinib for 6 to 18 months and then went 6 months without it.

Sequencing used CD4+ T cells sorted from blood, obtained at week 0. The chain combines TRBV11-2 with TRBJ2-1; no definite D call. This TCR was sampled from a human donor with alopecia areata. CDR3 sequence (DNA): TGTGCCAGCAGCTTAGGAATCGGTAGAGTAAATGAGCAGTTCTTC. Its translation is CASSLGIGRVNEQFF.